Listed below are T cell receptor beta chains from one sample, sequenced in a study of early T cells in non-severe SARS-CoV-2 infection. Each CDR3 protein gets one entry after TCRdb re-called the 5' RACE reads with MiXCR. The sample includes around 70,000 distinct CDR3 sequences, 10% to 15% of them seen just once. The sequencing sample was made of whole blood. These TCRs come from an adult who was a healthcare worker with PCR-confirmed SARS-CoV-2 infection or an uninfected control (not recorded which). The CDR3 runs from the conserved cysteine through the conserved F or W. A D gene is named only where the DNA matches it firmly. The size entry is marked missing in some rows and otherwise reads once, few, many or a size class.

clone size: many
D gene: TRBD2
J gene: TRBJ2-1
V gene: TRBV7-2
CDR3 protein: CASSRRGASGSSYNEQFF
CDR3 DNA: TGTGCCAGCAGCCGGCGGGGGGCTAGCGGGAGCTCCTACAATGAGCAGTTCTTC

clone size: few
D gene: -
J gene: TRBJ2-3
V gene: TRBV27
CDR3 protein: CASSLSASQLGRTDTQYF
CDR3 DNA: TGTGCCAGCAGTTTATCAGCGAGTCAGCTAGGTCGCACAGATACGCAGTATTTT

clone size: many
D gene: -
J gene: TRBJ2-1
V gene: TRBV13
CDR3 protein: CASSLSPPLGKGEQFF
CDR3 DNA: TGTGCCAGCAGCCTTAGCCCCCCCCTGGGGAAGGGTGAGCAGTTCTTC

clone size: -
D gene: -
J gene: TRBJ1-1
V gene: TRBV27
CDR3 protein: CASSLSRQQSEAFF
CDR3 DNA: TGTGCCAGCAGTTTATCGCGACAGCAGTCTGAAGCTTTCTTT

clone size: many
D gene: TRBD2
J gene: TRBJ2-5
V gene: TRBV9
CDR3 protein: CASSTTSGRMETQYF
CDR3 DNA: TGTGCCAGCAGCACGACTAGCGGGAGGATGGAGACCCAGTACTTC

clone size: few
D gene: -
J gene: TRBJ2-1
V gene: TRBV28
CDR3 protein: CASSLMAGEGDNEQFF
CDR3 DNA: TGTGCCAGCAGTTTGATGGCTGGCGAAGGTGACAATGAGCAGTTCTTC

clone size: many
D gene: -
J gene: TRBJ1-6
V gene: TRBV25-1
CDR3 protein: CASSEYNGGVGSPLHF
CDR3 DNA: TGTGCCAGCAGTGAATATAATGGCGGGGTTGGTTCACCCCTCCACTTT

clone size: -
D gene: -
J gene: TRBJ2-7
V gene: TRBV29-1
CDR3 protein: CSVVRDYEQYF
CDR3 DNA: TGCAGCGTTGTGCGGGACTACGAGCAGTACTTC

clone size: -
D gene: -
J gene: TRBJ1-1
V gene: TRBV27
CDR3 protein: CASKGTEAFF
CDR3 DNA: TGTGCCAGCAAAGGCACTGAAGCTTTCTTT

clone size: many
D gene: TRBD1
J gene: TRBJ1-2
V gene: TRBV6-1
CDR3 protein: CASSAGTGRYGYTF
CDR3 DNA: TGTGCCAGCAGTGCCGGGACAGGGCGCTATGGCTACACCTTC

clone size: few
D gene: -
J gene: TRBJ1-2
V gene: TRBV30
CDR3 protein: CAWRPPGNYGYTF
CDR3 DNA: TGTGCCTGGAGACCCCCAGGGAACTATGGCTACACCTTC

clone size: many
D gene: TRBD1
J gene: TRBJ2-7
V gene: TRBV18
CDR3 protein: CASSNRDRGESEQYF
CDR3 DNA: TGTGCCAGCTCAAATAGGGACAGGGGAGAATCCGAGCAGTACTTC

clone size: medium-sized
D gene: -
J gene: TRBJ2-5
V gene: TRBV7-9
CDR3 protein: CASSFSGNQETQYF
CDR3 DNA: TGTGCCAGCAGCTTTAGTGGGAACCAAGAGACCCAGTACTTC

clone size: -
D gene: TRBD2
J gene: TRBJ2-2
V gene: TRBV28
CDR3 protein: CASSPVRTSGFTGELFF
CDR3 DNA: TGTGCCAGCAGTCCTGTCCGGACTAGCGGATTCACCGGGGAGCTGTTTTTT

clone size: -
D gene: -
J gene: TRBJ2-1
V gene: TRBV5-6
CDR3 protein: CASSTRDYYNEQFF
CDR3 DNA: TGTGCCAGCAGCACCAGGGATTACTACAATGAGCAGTTCTTC

clone size: many
D gene: TRBD2
J gene: TRBJ2-5
V gene: TRBV7-3
CDR3 protein: CASSSSPGTSGAYQETQYF
CDR3 DNA: TGTGCCAGCAGCTCATCGCCGGGGACTAGCGGGGCGTACCAAGAGACCCAGTACTTC

clone size: few
D gene: -
J gene: TRBJ1-4
V gene: TRBV16
CDR3 protein: CASSQFGGAGLSEKLFF
CDR3 DNA: TGTGCCAGCAGCCAATTCGGGGGGGCCGGGCTCTCGGAAAAACTGTTTTTT

clone size: -
D gene: -
J gene: TRBJ2-7
V gene: TRBV6-5
CDR3 protein: CASRELTGEVQYF
CDR3 DNA: TGTGCCAGCAGAGAACTCACAGGGGAGGTGCAGTACTTC

clone size: -
D gene: TRBD2
J gene: TRBJ2-7
V gene: TRBV20-1
CDR3 protein: CSARDVAGVSYEQYF
CDR3 DNA: TGCAGTGCTAGAGATGTAGCGGGAGTATCCTACGAGCAGTACTTC

clone size: few
D gene: -
J gene: TRBJ2-7
V gene: TRBV29-1
CDR3 protein: CSVWTVPGEQYF
CDR3 DNA: TGCAGCGTCTGGACGGTCCCCGGGGAGCAGTACTTC

clone size: many
D gene: TRBD1
J gene: TRBJ2-2
V gene: TRBV20-1
CDR3 protein: CSARGQGETGELFF
CDR3 DNA: TGCAGTGCTAGGGGTCAGGGGGAAACCGGGGAGCTGTTTTTT

clone size: many
D gene: TRBD2
J gene: TRBJ2-7
V gene: TRBV12-5
CDR3 protein: CASGLATSTYEQYF
CDR3 DNA: TGTGCTAGTGGTTTAGCGACTAGCACCTACGAGCAGTACTTC

clone size: -
D gene: -
J gene: TRBJ2-1
V gene: TRBV5-1
CDR3 protein: CASSLTGTYNEQFF
CDR3 DNA: TGCGCCAGCAGCTTGACGGGAACCTACAATGAGCAGTTCTTC

clone size: many
D gene: TRBD2
J gene: TRBJ2-2
V gene: TRBV24-1
CDR3 protein: CATSDLASGRADTGELFF
CDR3 DNA: TGTGCCACCAGTGATTTGGCTAGCGGGAGGGCCGACACCGGGGAGCTGTTTTTT

clone size: few
D gene: -
J gene: TRBJ2-3
V gene: TRBV5-4
CDR3 protein: CASSSQTPVMDTQYF
CDR3 DNA: TGTGCCAGCAGCTCTCAAACGCCGGTTATGGATACGCAGTATTTT

clone size: many
D gene: TRBD1
J gene: TRBJ1-1
V gene: TRBV30
CDR3 protein: CAWQKTGGTEAFF
CDR3 DNA: TGTGCCTGGCAAAAGACAGGGGGCACTGAAGCTTTCTTT

clone size: few
D gene: -
J gene: TRBJ1-1
V gene: TRBV28
CDR3 protein: CASGGKLDEAFF
CDR3 DNA: TGTGCCAGCGGCGGCAAACTCGATGAAGCTTTCTTT

clone size: -
D gene: -
J gene: TRBJ2-7
V gene: TRBV27
CDR3 protein: CASSLSSLETYEQYF
CDR3 DNA: TGTGCCAGCAGTTTATCGTCCCTCGAAACCTACGAGCAGTACTTC

clone size: many
D gene: -
J gene: TRBJ1-2
V gene: TRBV11-2
CDR3 protein: CASSLYGSRGGYTF
CDR3 DNA: TGTGCCAGCAGCTTATATGGCAGCCGTGGTGGCTACACCTTC

clone size: -
D gene: -
J gene: TRBJ1-3
V gene: TRBV6-6
CDR3 protein: CASRRAGLTESGNTIYF
CDR3 DNA: TGTGCCAGCAGACGCGCGGGACTCACAGAGTCCGGAAACACCATATATTTT

clone size: -
D gene: -
J gene: TRBJ2-4
V gene: TRBV2
CDR3 protein: CASSEDGTWTHKLIQYF
CDR3 DNA: TGTGCCAGCAGTGAAGATGGGACTTGGACCCACAAGTTAATTCAGTACTTC

clone size: few
D gene: TRBD1
J gene: TRBJ1-5
V gene: TRBV20-1
CDR3 protein: CSAGRDRGLPHF
CDR3 DNA: TGCAGTGCGGGCCGGGACAGGGGGCTTCCGCATTTT

clone size: -
D gene: -
J gene: TRBJ1-2
V gene: TRBV5-5
CDR3 protein: CASSLAGRSLYGYTF
CDR3 DNA: TGTGCCAGCAGCCTGGCGGGACGATCCCTCTATGGCTACACCTTC

clone size: many
D gene: TRBD1
J gene: TRBJ1-1
V gene: TRBV6-1
CDR3 protein: CASSELRRGTEAFF
CDR3 DNA: TGTGCCAGCAGTGAACTCCGCAGGGGGACTGAAGCTTTCTTT

clone size: few
D gene: -
J gene: TRBJ1-2
V gene: TRBV28
CDR3 protein: CASTPWRGEDGYTF
CDR3 DNA: TGTGCCAGCACCCCGTGGAGAGGGGAGGACGGCTACACCTTC

clone size: few
D gene: -
J gene: TRBJ1-6
V gene: TRBV18
CDR3 protein: CASSRTEGAPLHF
CDR3 DNA: TGTGCCAGCTCGCGGACTGAGGGAGCACCCCTCCACTTT

clone size: -
D gene: -
J gene: TRBJ2-3
V gene: TRBV10-3
CDR3 protein: CANSESRSTGLDTQYF
CDR3 DNA: TGTGCCAACAGTGAGTCCCGCTCCACGGGCTTGGATACGCAGTATTTT

clone size: many
D gene: TRBD2
J gene: TRBJ2-5
V gene: TRBV28
CDR3 protein: CASSLPGGQGTQYF
CDR3 DNA: TGTGCCAGCAGTCTTCCGGGAGGGCAGGGGACCCAGTACTTC

clone size: many
D gene: TRBD1
J gene: TRBJ2-3
V gene: TRBV5-6
CDR3 protein: CASSPGQGRTDTQYF
CDR3 DNA: TGTGCCAGCAGCCCCGGACAGGGGCGGACAGATACGCAGTATTTT

clone size: few
D gene: -
J gene: TRBJ1-3
V gene: TRBV7-9
CDR3 protein: CASSSWSMQVSGNTIYF
CDR3 DNA: TGTGCCAGCAGCTCCTGGTCCATGCAGGTTTCCGGAAACACCATATATTTT

clone size: few
D gene: -
J gene: TRBJ2-1
V gene: TRBV5-1
CDR3 protein: CASSLLGTYNEQFF
CDR3 DNA: TGCGCCAGCAGCTTGCTCGGGACCTACAATGAGCAGTTCTTC

clone size: few
D gene: TRBD1
J gene: TRBJ1-5
V gene: TRBV2
CDR3 protein: CASRRTGGLYSNQPQHF
CDR3 DNA: TGTGCCAGCAGGCGGACAGGGGGCCTTTATAGCAATCAGCCCCAGCATTTT

clone size: few
D gene: TRBD2
J gene: TRBJ2-1
V gene: TRBV11-2
CDR3 protein: CASSQGTSPSGEQFF
CDR3 DNA: TGTGCCAGCAGCCAAGGGACTAGCCCTTCGGGGGAGCAGTTCTTC

clone size: many
D gene: -
J gene: TRBJ2-7
V gene: TRBV6-2/TRBV6-3
CDR3 protein: CASSYAVIYEQYF
CDR3 DNA: TGTGCCAGCAGTTACGCCGTTATCTACGAGCAGTACTTC

clone size: -
D gene: TRBD2
J gene: TRBJ2-1
V gene: TRBV30
CDR3 protein: CAWSVGSGGDEQFF
CDR3 DNA: TGTGCCTGGAGTGTTGGTAGCGGGGGGGATGAGCAGTTCTTC

clone size: few
D gene: TRBD2
J gene: TRBJ2-7
V gene: TRBV3-1
CDR3 protein: CASSQDWLADAYEQYF
CDR3 DNA: TGTGCCAGCAGCCAAGATTGGCTAGCGGACGCCTACGAGCAGTACTTC

clone size: -
D gene: TRBD2
J gene: TRBJ2-2
V gene: TRBV5-1
CDR3 protein: CASSLVLAVNTGELFF
CDR3 DNA: TGCGCCAGCAGCTTGGTTCTAGCGGTTAACACCGGGGAGCTGTTTTTT

clone size: -
D gene: TRBD2
J gene: TRBJ2-5
V gene: TRBV28
CDR3 protein: CASSGGGASYQETQYF
CDR3 DNA: TGTGCCAGCAGTGGCGGGGGGGCATCGTACCAAGAGACCCAGTACTTC

clone size: many
D gene: TRBD2
J gene: TRBJ2-7
V gene: TRBV4-2
CDR3 protein: CASSPLAGRDSEQYF
CDR3 DNA: TGTGCCAGCAGCCCCCTAGCGGGCAGGGATTCCGAGCAGTACTTC

clone size: -
D gene: -
J gene: TRBJ2-1
V gene: TRBV27
CDR3 protein: CASSPPPYNEQFF
CDR3 DNA: TGTGCCAGCAGTCCCCCCCCGTACAATGAGCAGTTCTTC

clone size: many
D gene: -
J gene: TRBJ2-7
V gene: TRBV7-3
CDR3 protein: CASSLGRTYEQYF
CDR3 DNA: TGTGCCAGCAGCCTGGGACGGACCTACGAGCAGTACTTC

clone size: -
D gene: TRBD1
J gene: TRBJ2-7
V gene: TRBV3-1
CDR3 protein: CASSQEGQEFSYEQYF
CDR3 DNA: TGTGCCAGCAGCCAAGAAGGACAGGAATTTTCCTACGAGCAGTACTTC

clone size: many
D gene: -
J gene: TRBJ1-4
V gene: TRBV20-1
CDR3 protein: CSARNRETTNEKLFF
CDR3 DNA: TGCAGTGCTAGGAACAGGGAAACAACTAATGAAAAACTGTTTTTT

clone size: -
D gene: -
J gene: TRBJ2-1
V gene: TRBV24-1
CDR3 protein: CATSWSSSYNEQFF
CDR3 DNA: TGTGCCACCAGTTGGTCCAGTTCCTACAATGAGCAGTTCTTC